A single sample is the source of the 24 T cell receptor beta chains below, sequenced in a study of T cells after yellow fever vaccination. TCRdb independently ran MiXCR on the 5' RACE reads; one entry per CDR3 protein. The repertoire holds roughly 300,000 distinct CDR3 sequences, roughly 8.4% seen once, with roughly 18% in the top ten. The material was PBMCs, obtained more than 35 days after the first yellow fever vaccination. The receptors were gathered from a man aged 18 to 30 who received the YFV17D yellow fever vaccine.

CDR3 in amino acids: CASSPIIGTGGDEQYF. The CDR3, as DNA: TGCGCCAGCAGCCCTATCATTGGGACAGGGGGCGACGAGCAGTACTTC. This sequence joins TRBV5-1 and TRBJ2-7; 12 bases are a match to TRBD1. The length of the CDR3 is 16 residues. Germline V gene data show CDR1 as SGHRS and CDR2 as YFSETQ. Trimming took 4 bases from V and 5 from J; bases not matched to a gene: 10.

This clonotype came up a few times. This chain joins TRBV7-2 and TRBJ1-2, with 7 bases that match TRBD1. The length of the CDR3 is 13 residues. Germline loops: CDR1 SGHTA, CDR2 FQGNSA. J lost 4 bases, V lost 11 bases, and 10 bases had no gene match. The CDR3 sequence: CAASQGVSYGYTF. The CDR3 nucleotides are TGTGCCGCTTCCCAGGGGGTATCCTATGGCTACACCTTC.

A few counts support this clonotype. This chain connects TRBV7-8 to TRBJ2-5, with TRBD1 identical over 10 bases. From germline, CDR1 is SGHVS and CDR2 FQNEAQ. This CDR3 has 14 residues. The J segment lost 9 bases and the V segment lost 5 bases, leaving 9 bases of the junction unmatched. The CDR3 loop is CASSAPTGGEAQYF. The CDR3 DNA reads TGTGCCAGCAGCGCCCCGACAGGGGGCGAGGCCCAGTACTTC.

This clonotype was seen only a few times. This CDR3 reads CSANKAFF. In nucleotides, the CDR3 is TGCAGTGCTAATAAGGCTTTCTTT. The J gene is TRBJ1-1, the V gene TRBV20-1, with D unclear. From germline, CDR1 is DFQATT and CDR2 SNEGSKA (reference sequence). This CDR3 region has 8 residues. V lost 4 bases to trimming and J lost 11 bases, with 5 bases between them.

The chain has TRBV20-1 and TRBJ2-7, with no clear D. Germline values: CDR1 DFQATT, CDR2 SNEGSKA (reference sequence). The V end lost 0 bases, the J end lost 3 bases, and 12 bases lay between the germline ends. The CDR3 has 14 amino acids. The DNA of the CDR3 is TGCAGTGCTAGAGATTTAGGGTTGAGCTACGAGCAGTACGTC. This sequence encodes CSARDLGLSYEQYV.

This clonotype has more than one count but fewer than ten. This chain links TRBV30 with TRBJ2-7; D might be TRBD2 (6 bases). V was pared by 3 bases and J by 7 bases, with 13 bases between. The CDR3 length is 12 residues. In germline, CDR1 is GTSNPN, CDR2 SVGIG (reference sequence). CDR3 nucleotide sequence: TGTGCCTGGAGACTGGGAGGTGGGGAGCAGTACTTC. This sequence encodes CAWRLGGGEQYF.

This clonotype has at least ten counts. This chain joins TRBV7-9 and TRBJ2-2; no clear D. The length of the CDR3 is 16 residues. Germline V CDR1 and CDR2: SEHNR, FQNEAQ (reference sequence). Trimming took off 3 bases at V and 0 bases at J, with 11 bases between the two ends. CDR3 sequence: CASSLVRTANTGELFF. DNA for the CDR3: TGTGCCAGCAGCTTGGTCAGAACCGCGAACACCGGGGAGCTGTTTTTT.

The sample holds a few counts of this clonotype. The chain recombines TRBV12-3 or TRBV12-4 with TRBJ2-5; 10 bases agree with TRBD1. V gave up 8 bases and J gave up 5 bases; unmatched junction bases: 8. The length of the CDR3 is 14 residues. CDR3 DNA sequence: TGTGCCAGCGGACCGGGACAGGGGTGGGAGACCCAGTACTTC. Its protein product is CASGPGQGWETQYF.

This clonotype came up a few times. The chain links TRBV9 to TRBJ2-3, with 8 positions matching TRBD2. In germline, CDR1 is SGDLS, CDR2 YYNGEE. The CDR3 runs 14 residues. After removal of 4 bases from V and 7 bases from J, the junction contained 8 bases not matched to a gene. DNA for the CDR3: TGTGCCAGCAGCTCAGCGGGGGTTGGATATACGCAGTATTTT. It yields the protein CASSSAGVGYTQYF.

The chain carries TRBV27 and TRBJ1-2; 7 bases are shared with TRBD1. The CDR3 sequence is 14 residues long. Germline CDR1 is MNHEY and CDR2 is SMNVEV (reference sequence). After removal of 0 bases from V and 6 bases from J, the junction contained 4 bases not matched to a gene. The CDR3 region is CASSLSYRGNGYTF. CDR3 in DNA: TGTGCCAGCAGTTTATCGTACAGGGGAAATGGCTACACCTTC.

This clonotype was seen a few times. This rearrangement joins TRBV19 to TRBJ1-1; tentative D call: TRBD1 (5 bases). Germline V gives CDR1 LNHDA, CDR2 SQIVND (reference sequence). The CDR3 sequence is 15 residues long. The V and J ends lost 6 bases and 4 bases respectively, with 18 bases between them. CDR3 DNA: TGTGCCAGTAGAGACGGACATGCCGGGGGCACTGAAGCTTTCTTT. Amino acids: CASRDGHAGGTEAFF.

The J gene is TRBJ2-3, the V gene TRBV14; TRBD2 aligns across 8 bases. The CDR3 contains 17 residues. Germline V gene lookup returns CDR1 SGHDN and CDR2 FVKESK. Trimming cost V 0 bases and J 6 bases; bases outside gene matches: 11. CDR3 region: CASSQDVAGGPRDTQYF. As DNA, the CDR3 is TGTGCCAGCAGCCAAGATGTGGCGGGGGGCCCCAGGGATACGCAGTATTTT.

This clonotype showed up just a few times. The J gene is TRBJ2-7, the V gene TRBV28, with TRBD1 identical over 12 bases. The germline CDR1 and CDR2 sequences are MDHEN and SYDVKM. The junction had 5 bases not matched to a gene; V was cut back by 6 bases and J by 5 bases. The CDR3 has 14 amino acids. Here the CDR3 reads CASRGTGGSDEQYF. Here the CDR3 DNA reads TGTGCCAGCAGAGGGACAGGGGGCTCGGACGAGCAGTACTTC. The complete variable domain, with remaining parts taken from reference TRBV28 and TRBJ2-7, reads DVKVTQSSRYLVKRTGEKVFLECVQDMDHENMFWYRQDPGLGLRLIYFSYDVKMKEKGDIPEGYSVSREKKERFSLILESASTNQTSMYLCASRGTGGSDEQYFGPGTRLTVT.

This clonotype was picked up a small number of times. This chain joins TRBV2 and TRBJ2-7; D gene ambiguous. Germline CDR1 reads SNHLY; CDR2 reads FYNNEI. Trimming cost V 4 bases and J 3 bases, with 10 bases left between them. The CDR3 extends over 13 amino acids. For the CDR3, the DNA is TGTGCCAGCAGTGTAGGACGGAACTACGAGCAGTACGTC. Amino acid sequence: CASSVGRNYEQYV.

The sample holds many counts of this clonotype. CDR3 residues: CASSQVLGVTQYF. The CDR3 DNA reads as TGTGCCAGCAGCCAAGTACTTGGCGTGACGCAGTATTTT. This chain links TRBV3-1 with TRBJ2-3; D remains unclear. In germline, CDR1 is LGHDT, CDR2 YNNKEL (reference sequence). V was pared by 1 base and J by 9 bases, with 11 bases between. The CDR3 sequence is 13 residues long.

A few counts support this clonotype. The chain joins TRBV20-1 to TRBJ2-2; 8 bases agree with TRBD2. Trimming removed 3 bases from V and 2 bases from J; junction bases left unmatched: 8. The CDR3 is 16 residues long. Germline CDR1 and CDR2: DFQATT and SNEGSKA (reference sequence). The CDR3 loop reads CSASGVGGGNTGELFF. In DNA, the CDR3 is TGCAGTGCTAGCGGTGTCGGGGGGGGAAACACCGGGGAGCTGTTTTTT.

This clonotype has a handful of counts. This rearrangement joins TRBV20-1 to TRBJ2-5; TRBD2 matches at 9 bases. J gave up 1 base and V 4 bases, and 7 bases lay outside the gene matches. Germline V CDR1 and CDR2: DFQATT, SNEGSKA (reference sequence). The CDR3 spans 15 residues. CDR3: CSANERLAAQETQYF. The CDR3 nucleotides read TGCAGTGCTAACGAGAGACTAGCGGCCCAAGAGACCCAGTACTTC.

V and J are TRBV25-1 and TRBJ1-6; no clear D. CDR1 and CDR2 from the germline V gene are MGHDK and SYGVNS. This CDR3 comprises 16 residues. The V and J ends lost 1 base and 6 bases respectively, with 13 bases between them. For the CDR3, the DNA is TGTGCCAGCAGTGAATGCTGGCTTTTGGCTAATTCACCCCTCCACTTT. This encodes CASSECWLLANSPLHF.

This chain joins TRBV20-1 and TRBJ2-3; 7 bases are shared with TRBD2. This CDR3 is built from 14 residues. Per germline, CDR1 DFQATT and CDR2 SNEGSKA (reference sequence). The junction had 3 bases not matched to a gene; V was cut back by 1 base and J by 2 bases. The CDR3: CSARGLAATDTQYF. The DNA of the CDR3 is TGCAGTGCTAGAGGGCTAGCGGCCACAGATACGCAGTATTTT.

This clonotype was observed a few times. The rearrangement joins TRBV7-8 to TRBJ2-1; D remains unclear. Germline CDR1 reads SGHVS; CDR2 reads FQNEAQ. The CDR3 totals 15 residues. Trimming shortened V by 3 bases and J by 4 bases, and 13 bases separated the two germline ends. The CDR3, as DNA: TGTGCCAGCAGCTTTACTGGTTTGGGTTACAATGAGCAGTTCTTC. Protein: CASSFTGLGYNEQFF.

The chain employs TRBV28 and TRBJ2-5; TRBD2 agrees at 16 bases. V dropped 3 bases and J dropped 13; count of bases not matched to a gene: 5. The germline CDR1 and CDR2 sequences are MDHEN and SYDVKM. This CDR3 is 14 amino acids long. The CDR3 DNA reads TGTGCCAGCAGTTTCGGGACTAGCGGGGGGGCCTGGTACTTC. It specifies CASSFGTSGGAWYF.

As DNA, the CDR3 is TGCGCCAGCAGCAAGGGACAAGCCTCCTACAATGAGCAGTTCTTC. It translates to CASSKGQASYNEQFF. The J gene is TRBJ2-1, the V gene TRBV5-1, with D perhaps matching TRBD1 (6 bases). Between the trimmed V and J ends, which lost 4 bases and 0 bases, there was a span of 11 bases. The CDR3 sequence is 15 residues long. The germline V gene encodes CDR1 SGHRS and CDR2 YFSETQ.

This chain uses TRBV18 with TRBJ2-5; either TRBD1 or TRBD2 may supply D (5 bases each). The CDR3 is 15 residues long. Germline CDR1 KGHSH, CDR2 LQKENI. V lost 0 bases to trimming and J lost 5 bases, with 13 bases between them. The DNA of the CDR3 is TGTGCCAGCTCACCACCGCCGGGGCTGCGGGAGACCCAGTACTTC. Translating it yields CASSPPPGLRETQYF.

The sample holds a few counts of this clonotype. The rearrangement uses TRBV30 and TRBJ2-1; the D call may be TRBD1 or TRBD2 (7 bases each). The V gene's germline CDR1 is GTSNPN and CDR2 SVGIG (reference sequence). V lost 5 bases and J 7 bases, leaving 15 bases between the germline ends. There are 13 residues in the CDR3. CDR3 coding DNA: TGTGCCTGGGGGGGAGGGGGCCGGAATGAGCAGTTCTTC. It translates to CAWGGGGRNEQFF.